The clone carrying this T cell receptor (beta chain) was recorded a few times. Antigen: not known. Only in-frame clones appear in the TCRdb table, and some are missing; sequencing was by immunoSEQ multiplex PCR. The data contain roughly 200,000 clones, around 70% of them singletons. This entry belongs to a study of cytotoxic CD8 clonotypes in ibrutinib-treated CLL. Study as a whole: Response samples were obtained once patients had received a median around 12 months of treatment, range 6 to 36. Across samples, productive templates numbered around 260,000 and productive rearrangements reached 75,000 to 100,000 on average.

The CDR3 sequence is 12 residues long. Germline CDR1 and CDR2: MGHRA and YSYEKL. Germline trimming cut 5 bases from V and 5 bases from J; bases unmatched to any gene: 0. General observations from the study: Once treatment began, public clonotypes, which were uncommon, contracted or stayed stable. Clonality increased at ibrutinib response and stayed stable in sustained remission. At progression, however, it fell back toward baseline.

The chain couples TRBV4-1 to TRBJ2-5, with 9 nucleotides matching TRBD2. Specimen: PBMCs, collected after 24 months of ibrutinib treatment. The TCR comes from a human donor with chronic lymphocytic leukemia. The CDR3 nucleotides read TGCGCCAGCAGCGGACTAGCGGAGACCCAGTACTTC. This codes for CASSGLAETQYF.